One sample yielded the 9 T cell receptor beta chains listed below, sequenced in a study of metastatic and nonmetastatic thyroid tumors. Via MiXCR, TCRdb re-called the PCR reads. This sample has roughly 30,000 clones, with roughly 18% found just once. The entire patient cohort was treatment-naive prior to thyroid surgery. Sequences were obtained from blood. These receptors were taken from a female donor with papillary thyroid cancer or a benign thyroid nodule (not recorded which). Some clones in this sample may be carry-over from other donors' samples.

This clone was found many times. This chain uses TRBV5-1 with TRBJ1-2; no definite D call. V lost 5 bases and J lost 4, with 18 bases in between. Germline CDR1 reads SGHRS; CDR2 reads YFSETQ. This CDR3 is built from 15 residues. CDR3 loop: CASRPLLRVFYGYTF. In DNA form, the CDR3 reads TGCGCCAGCAGACCCCTTCTAAGGGTTTTCTATGGCTACACCTTC.

In its sample, this clone was seen a few times. Other nucleotide sequences in the sample specify the same CDR3. The chain has TRBV12-3 or TRBV12-4 and TRBJ2-3, with unresolved D. Deletions cut 7 bases from V and 6 bases from J, with 14 bases between. The CDR3 runs 13 residues. CDR3 sequence reads: CASILLLTDTQYF. The CDR3 DNA reads TGTGCCAGCATCCTACTCTTGACTGATACGCAGTATTTT.

This clone came up many times. This chain uses TRBV12-3 or TRBV12-4 with TRBJ1-3; D gene unclear. The CDR3 is made up of 15 amino acids. V was trimmed by 1 base and J by 4 bases, leaving 11 bases between them. Written as DNA, the CDR3 is TGTGCCAGCAGTTTAGTTCAGCCGGGAGGAAACACCATATATTTT. The encoded protein is CASSLVQPGGNTIYF.

In this sample, this clone turned up many times. The CDR3 reads CAISESAGVGSTDTQYF. The CDR3 bases are TGTGCCATCAGTGAGTCGGCGGGGGTAGGCAGCACAGATACGCAGTATTTT. This sequence joins TRBV10-3 and TRBJ2-3; 7 bases map to TRBD2. Germline V gene sequence: CDR1 ENHRY, CDR2 SYGVKD. V shed 0 bases and J 0 bases; nucleotides not matched to a gene: 6. The CDR3 consists of 17 residues.

Of note for this clone: The junction departs from the called germline gene at one end, perhaps through a read error. In DNA form, the CDR3 reads TGTGCCAGCACTTACTCGGAACAGGTACAGGGGGCCGAACAAGAGACCCAGTACTTC. Its translation: CASTYSEQVQGAEQETQYF. The rearrangement uses TRBV6-5 and TRBJ2-5; 9 nucleotides agree with TRBD1. From germline, CDR1 is MNHEY and CDR2 SVGAGI. This CDR3 spans 19 amino acids.

This clone was counted many times. This rearrangement joins TRBV20-1 to TRBJ1-5; tentative D call: TRBD1 (5 bases). CDR1 and CDR2 (germline): DFQATT, SNEGSKA (reference sequence). CDR3 size: 13 residues. Trimming left V 5 bases short and J 5 bases short, with 13 bases between. The CDR3 region has the DNA TGCAGTGCTGAGCAGGGTTTGGATCAGCCCCAGCATTTT. It translates to CSAEQGLDQPQHF.

This clone was seen ten or more times. CDR3 nucleotides: TGTGCCAGTAGTATTACCGGGGCTAACTATGGCTACACCTTC. Protein: CASSITGANYGYTF. The gene calls are TRBV19 and TRBJ1-2; D unresolved. Germline-derived CDR1 and CDR2 are LNHDA and SQIVND (reference sequence). CDR3 length equals 14 residues. V lost 3 bases to trimming and J lost 0 bases, with 8 bases between them.

This chain links TRBV4-1 with TRBJ2-7; D gene unclear. Trimming cost V 2 bases and J 5 bases, with 13 bases left between them. The CDR3 length is 14 residues. CDR1 and CDR2 from the germline V gene are MGHRA and YSYEKL. As DNA, the CDR3 is TGCGCCAGCAGCCAAATCTCGGGTCCCCACGAGCAGTACTTC. It is translated as CASSQISGPHEQYF.

The chain employs TRBV2 and TRBJ2-3; 7 bases align to TRBD1. Trimming at V came to 7 bases and at J to 0 bases, leaving 4 bases not matched to a gene. This CDR3 region has 14 residues. Germline lookup yields CDR1 SNHLY and CDR2 FYNNEI. The CDR3 DNA reads TGTGCCAGCAACCGACAGGGAAGCACAGATACGCAGTATTTT. This gives the protein CASNRQGSTDTQYF.